This T cell receptor beta chain was captured by sequencing in a study of breast tumors, draining lymph nodes, adjacent tissues. TCRdb re-analysed the multiplex PCR reads in MiXCR, keeping a single row per CDR3 protein. The data show 15,000 to 20,000 distinct CDR3 sequences, around 60% seen once. Study-wide findings and caveats: Tumor T cell lymph node origin was a supported hypothesis, not proven.

V shed 1 base and J shed 5 bases, with 25 bases lying between them. CDR3 length: 19 amino acids. CDR1 and CDR2 from the germline V gene are SGHTA and FQGNSA. Concerning this clonotype itself: Its antigen is unknown.

The sequence was obtained from a female donor with breast cancer. Some clones in this sample may be carry-over from other donors' samples. V gene TRBV7-2 combines with J gene TRBJ2-3; TRBD1 might be the D (9 bases). Sequencing was performed on tumor-adjacent breast tissue. The CDR3 DNA sequence: TGTGCCAGCAGCTTAGTTTCCGCCGGGACAGGGAGCGGGAGAGATACGCAGTATTTT. It yields the protein CASSLVSAGTGSGRDTQYF.